Reported below is one TCR beta chain. This entry is derived from a study of cytomegalovirus exposure and HLA in healthy donors. Across the study: Approximately 200 million T cells yielded 117 million unique TCR beta sequences in earlier analysis.

The PCR ran on 60 Vbeta and 13 Jbeta primers. Here immunoSEQ multiplex PCR was the method, and the copy in TCRdb shows in-frame clones only, minus some. The table records around 150,000 clones, 80% to 85% of them present only once. Trimming removed 4 bases at V and 0 bases at J, with 16 bases between. This CDR3 is 16 amino acids long. Germline CDR1 SGHDT, CDR2 YYEEEE. The TCR originated in a male donor in good health and CMV-seronegative. Sequenced material: PBMCs. The chain couples TRBV5-6 to TRBJ1-1; TRBD1 might be the D (5 bases). The CDR3 nucleotides are TGTGCCAGCAGCGAGCCCTACAGGCGGATGAACACTGAAGCTTTCTTT. Translated: CASSEPYRRMNTEAFF.